This entry concerns a single TCR beta chain. What it binds is not known. These data originate in a study of cytomegalovirus exposure and HLA in healthy donors. Study conclusions and caveats: In an earlier analysis, in some 500 donors, most V segments appeared productive either ~90% or ~30% of the time.

PCR employed 60 Vbeta and 13 Jbeta primers. Sequencing used immunoSEQ multiplex PCR; TCRdb keeps in-frame clones, though not all of them. This table has about 260,000 clones, about 83% appearing once. The CDR3 consists of 14 residues. With 3 bases removed from V and 7 bases from J, the gap between germline ends came to 14 bases. Per germline, CDR1 SGDLS and CDR2 YYNGEE. Sequencing was performed on PBMCs. The chain has TRBV9 and TRBJ2-1; perhaps TRBD2 as D (5 bases). The receptor comes from a woman aged 40 to 50 in good health and CMV-seropositive. The CDR3 DNA reads as TGTGCCAGCAGCGGTTTCGCCACGGGGAATGAGCAGTTCTTC. This sequence encodes CASSGFATGNEQFF. Full variable domain (rest looked up from reference TRBV9 and TRBJ2-1): DSGVTQTPKHLITATGQRVTLRCSPRSGDLSVYWYQQSLDQGLQFLIQYYNGEERAKGNILERFSAQQFPDLHSELNLSSLELGDSALYFCASSGFATGNEQFFGPGTRLTVL.